This T cell receptor (beta chain) was observed in a study of cytomegalovirus exposure and HLA in healthy donors. Findings and caveats of the study: In the approximately 120 validation repertoires, a later analysis found that first-cohort TCR clusters tended to co-occur. High specificity and sensitivity for cytomegalovirus status were reported for the classifier.

As for this clone: The target antigen is unknown.

Only in-frame clones appear in the TCRdb table, and some are missing; sequencing was by immunoSEQ multiplex PCR. Of over 70,000 clones in the sample, around nine tenths are singletons; the top ten hold 3% to 4.5%. V shed 1 base and J 9 bases; nucleotides not matched to a gene: 9. The CDR3 extends over 15 amino acids. In germline, CDR1 is LGHNA, CDR2 YNFKEQ. The TCR originated in a woman between 18 and 29 years old in good health and CMV-seropositive. The chain employs TRBV4-2 and TRBJ2-1; 7 positions match TRBD1. Sequencing input: PBMCs. In DNA form, the CDR3 reads TGTGCCAGCAGCCAAGCCACAGGGGTGAGCAGTGAGCAGTTCTTC. It specifies CASSQATGVSSEQFF.